These 32 T cell receptor beta chains share one sample of origin, sequenced in a study of cytomegalovirus exposure and HLA in healthy donors. Vbeta (60) and Jbeta (13) primers were used in the PCR. Generated by immunoSEQ multiplex PCR, the TCRdb table keeps only in-frame clones and is missing some. The repertoire includes approximately 150,000 clones, about four fifths of them detected once, and about 4.8% sits in the top ten. The sequenced material came from PBMCs. These receptors originate from a man aged 30 to 39 in good health and CMV-seronegative.

V usage is TRBV7-3 and J usage is TRBJ2-3; 8 nucleotides match TRBD1. V lost 4 bases to trimming and J lost 0 bases; unmatched junction nucleotides: 9. From germline, CDR1 is SGHTA and CDR2 FQGTGA. This CDR3 is built from 17 residues. CDR3 sequence (DNA): TGTGCCAGCAGCTCTGGACAGGGAATTACTAGCACAGATACGCAGTATTTT. Protein sequence: CASSSGQGITSTDTQYF. The whole variable domain, remainder taken from reference TRBV7-3 and TRBJ2-3, is GAGVSQTPSNKVTEKGKYVELRCDPISGHTALYWYRQSLGQGPEFLIYFQGTGAADDSGLPNDRFFAVRPEGSVSTLKIQRTERGDSAVYLCASSSGQGITSTDTQYFGPGTRLTVL.

This chain connects TRBV18 to TRBJ1-3; D not certain. V lost 3 bases to trimming and J lost 0 bases, with 12 bases between them. CDR3 size: 16 residues. The germline CDR1 and CDR2 sequences are KGHSH and LQKENI. The CDR3 DNA sequence: TGTGCCAGCTCACCCCGACTCGATCGCTCTGGAAACACCATATATTTT. Protein: CASSPRLDRSGNTIYF. Full variable domain (outside the CDR3, taken from reference TRBV18 and TRBJ1-3): NAGVMQNPRHLVRRRGQEARLRCSPMKGHSHVYWYRQLPEEGLKFMVYLQKENIIDESGMPKERFSAEFPKEGPSILRIQQVVRGDSAAYFCASSPRLDRSGNTIYFGEGSWLTVV.

V usage is TRBV11-3 and J usage is TRBJ2-3, with D uncertain. This CDR3 region has 12 residues. V was shortened by 6 bases and J by 7 bases, with 11 bases between the two germline ends. Germline V lookup: CDR1 SGHNT, CDR2 YENEEA. The DNA for the CDR3 is TGTGCCAGCAGTGGAGCAATAAATACGCAGTATTTT. Protein sequence: CASSGAINTQYF.

V usage is TRBV7-9 and J usage is TRBJ2-1; 13 nucleotides agree with TRBD2. The CDR3 sequence is 16 residues long. Trimming cost V 4 bases and J 10 bases; bases outside gene matches: 10. Germline loops: CDR1 SEHNR, CDR2 FQNEAQ (reference sequence). In nucleotides, the CDR3 is TGTGCCAGCAGCTCTCTACTAGCGGGAGGGGGCGGAGAGCAGTTCTTC. This translates into CASSSLLAGGGGEQFF.

This clone was counted a few times. The J gene is TRBJ2-1, the V gene TRBV10-3, with 10 bases matching TRBD2. Per the germline V gene, CDR1 is ENHRY and CDR2 is SYGVKD. CDR3 length: 16 residues. V shed 8 bases, J shed 4 bases, and the junction held 11 bases outside the gene matches. The DNA for the CDR3 is TGTGCCATCCGGGAGCGGGGGGGGTTAACTTACAATGAGCAGTTCTTC. Protein: CAIRERGGLTYNEQFF.

The chain couples TRBV30 to TRBJ2-7; 7 bases are a match to TRBD1. V was clipped by 4 bases and J by 3 bases; unmatched bases: 9. The V gene's germline CDR1 is GTSNPN and CDR2 SVGIG (reference sequence). The CDR3 is 14 residues long. The CDR3 coding sequence is TGTGCCTGGAAAGGTGGGACAGCAAACTACGAGCAGTACTTC. It is translated as CAWKGGTANYEQYF. The variable domain in full, completed from reference TRBV30 and TRBJ2-7, reads SQTIHQWPATLVQPVGSPLSLECTVEGTSNPNLYWYRQAAGRGLQLLFYSVGIGQISSEVPQNLSASRPQDRQFILSSKKLLLSDSGFYLCAWKGGTANYEQYFGPGTRLTVT.

Only a few counts were recorded for this clone. The genes are TRBV2 and TRBJ2-1, with D perhaps matching TRBD1 (5 bases). Trimming removed 7 bases at V and 2 bases at J, with 15 bases between. CDR1 is SNHLY and CDR2 is FYNNEI in the germline V gene. The CDR3 length is 15 residues. The DNA for the CDR3 is TGTGCCAGCACCGGACACCCGGCTACCTACAATGAGCAGTTCTTC. It encodes CASTGHPATYNEQFF.

The chain recombines TRBV29-1 with TRBJ1-1, with D unclear. The germline CDR1 and CDR2 sequences are SQVTM and ANQGSEA. The CDR3 consists of 12 residues. Trimming removed 5 bases at V and 10 bases at J, with 17 bases between. CDR3 sequence (DNA): TGCAGCGTTCCGAGTACGGGTGAGGGAGCTTTCTTT. This codes for CSVPSTGEGAFF. The full variable domain, rest sourced from reference TRBV29-1 and TRBJ1-1, is SAVISQKPSRDICQRGTSLTIQCQVDSQVTMMFWYRQQPGQSLTLIATANQGSEATYESGFVIDKFPISRPNLTFSTLTVSNMSPEDSSIYLCSVPSTGEGAFFGQGTRLTVV.

This chain uses TRBV15 with TRBJ1-2, with TRBD1 identical over 11 bases. J gave up 2 bases and V 5 bases, and 4 bases lay outside the gene matches. The CDR3 loop spans 15 amino acids. CDR1 and CDR2 (germline): LNHNV, YYDKDF (reference sequence). CDR3 loop: CATSQGQGVNYGYTF. The CDR3 DNA is TGTGCCACCAGCCAGGGACAGGGGGTGAACTATGGCTACACCTTC.

V and J are TRBV6-1 and TRBJ2-7; 7 bases line up with TRBD2. V dropped 6 bases and J dropped 3; count of bases not matched to a gene: 8. Germline V gene data show CDR1 as MNHNS and CDR2 as SASEGT. The CDR3 runs 14 residues. The CDR3 DNA is TGTGCCAGCAGCACTGTGGAGCGGGGCTACGAGCAGTACTTC. Its translation is CASSTVERGYEQYF.

This chain links TRBV28 with TRBJ1-2; D call uncertain. The CDR3 loop spans 14 amino acids. Germline V lookup: CDR1 MDHEN, CDR2 SYDVKM. Trimming removed 2 bases at V and 4 bases at J, with 11 bases between. The CDR3 sequence: CASSLALEVYGYTF. The CDR3 coding sequence is TGTGCCAGCAGTTTAGCCCTGGAGGTCTATGGCTACACCTTC.

The chain employs TRBV27 and TRBJ1-6; TRBD1 matches at 8 bases. The CDR3 length is 16 residues. Germline CDR1 and CDR2: MNHEY and SMNVEV (reference sequence). With V trimmed by 3 bases and J by 5 bases, 6 bases remained unmatched. The CDR3 DNA reads TGTGCCAGCAGTTTCAGACAGGGGTTCAATAATTCACCCCTCCACTTT. Encoded protein: CASSFRQGFNNSPLHF.

V gene TRBV5-1 combines with J gene TRBJ2-1; 8 bases are a match to TRBD2. Germline V lookup: CDR1 SGHRS, CDR2 YFSETQ. The CDR3 contains 14 residues. The J segment lost 8 bases and the V segment lost 4 bases, leaving 8 bases of the junction unmatched. CDR3 amino acids: CASSTPGGPDEQFF. The CDR3 DNA sequence: TGCGCCAGCAGCACCCCGGGAGGGCCAGATGAGCAGTTCTTC. The variable domain in full, with the rest retrieved from reference TRBV5-1 and TRBJ2-1, is KAGVTQTPRYLIKTRGQQVTLSCSPISGHRSVSWYQQTPGQGLQFLFEYFSETQRNKGNFPGRFSGRQFSNSRSEMNVSTLELGDSALYLCASSTPGGPDEQFFGPGTRLTVL.

To note about this clone: Other DNA sequences in the sample encode the same CDR3. V usage is TRBV9 and J usage is TRBJ2-3; 9 nucleotides line up with TRBD2. CDR1 is SGDLS and CDR2 is YYNGEE in the germline V gene. The trim removed 6 bases at V and 3 bases at J, leaving 11 bases unmatched. The CDR3 spans 16 residues. The CDR3 DNA sequence: TGTGCCAGCACCCACCATCTAGCGGGGACGACAGATACGCAGTATTTT. Translated, it gives CASTHHLAGTTDTQYF. The full variable domain, in which reference TRBV9 and TRBJ2-3 provide the parts outside the CDR3, is DSGVTQTPKHLITATGQRVTLRCSPRSGDLSVYWYQQSLDQGLQFLIQYYNGEERAKGNILERFSAQQFPDLHSELNLSSLELGDSALYFCASTHHLAGTTDTQYFGPGTRLTVL.

The chain has TRBV10-3 and TRBJ2-7; 8 bases are shared with TRBD1. With V trimmed by 10 bases and J by 5 bases, 10 bases remained unmatched. The CDR3 consists of 13 residues. Per the germline V gene, CDR1 is ENHRY and CDR2 is SYGVKD. The CDR3 loop reads CATTGQGANEQYF. In DNA, the CDR3 is TGTGCCACCACGGGGCAGGGGGCAAACGAGCAGTACTTC.

CDR3 in DNA: TGCGCCAGCAGCTTGGGGCCAGACAGGCCCTTTAGCAATCAGCCCCAGCATTTT. Amino acid sequence: CASSLGPDRPFSNQPQHF. J is TRBJ1-5 and V is TRBV5-1; a weak D match, TRBD1 (6 bases). Trimming removed 0 bases from V and 0 bases from J, with 16 bases in between. Germline values: CDR1 SGHRS, CDR2 YFSETQ. The CDR3 is 18 amino acids.

The V and J genes are TRBV27 and TRBJ1-5; TRBD1 is a possible D gene (6 bases). CDR3 length: 15 amino acids. V lost 2 bases, J lost 4 bases, and 12 bases lay in between. CDR1 MNHEY and CDR2 SMNVEV come from the germline V gene (reference sequence). The CDR3 protein is CASSLTGHLNQPQHF. CDR3 nucleotide sequence: TGTGCCAGCAGTTTAACGGGACACTTAAATCAGCCCCAGCATTTT.

A few counts support this clone. V is TRBV5-5 and J is TRBJ1-2; the D is unclear. Germline values: CDR1 SGHKS, CDR2 YYEKEE (reference sequence). CDR3 length equals 15 residues. Trimming took 4 bases from V and 3 from J, leaving 16 bases between them. The CDR3 DNA follows: TGTGCCAGCAGCCCGGAGACCCGGTTGGACTATGGCTACACCTTC. As protein: CASSPETRLDYGYTF. Full variable domain (missing parts from reference TRBV5-5 and TRBJ1-2): DAGVTQSPTHLIKTRGQQVTLRCSPISGHKSVSWYQQVLGQGPQFIFQYYEKEERGRGNFPDRFSARQFPNYSSELNVNALLLGDSALYLCASSPETRLDYGYTFGSGTRLTVV.

A remark on this clone: The junction does not match germline at one end; this may be a read error. The chain links TRBV7-9 to TRBJ1-1; D unclear. CDR1 SEHNR and CDR2 FQNEAQ come from the germline V gene (reference sequence). The CDR3 runs 13 residues. This chain's CDR3 is CSSSLYSNTEAFF. The DNA of the CDR3 is TGTTCCAGCAGCTTATACTCGAACACTGAAGCTTTCTTT.

This chain joins TRBV28 and TRBJ2-3; TRBD2 matches at 7 bases. Looked up from germline, CDR1 is MDHEN and CDR2 is SYDVKM. The CDR3 runs 16 residues. V lost 6 bases, J lost 0 bases, and 9 bases stayed unmatched. CDR3 DNA sequence: TGTGCCAGCAGGTTGGGCGGGAGATGGAGCACAGATACGCAGTATTTT. This sequence encodes CASRLGGRWSTDTQYF.

The chain joins TRBV27 to TRBJ1-2; tentatively, D is TRBD1 (5 bases). CDR1 is MNHEY, CDR2 SMNVEV, per germline (reference sequence). The V end lost 6 bases, the J end lost 3 bases, and 26 bases lay between the germline ends. The CDR3 consists of 18 residues. The CDR3 region has the DNA TGTGCCAGCAGCCCTTGGGGAATGGGACTTATAGAAGACTATGGCTACACCTTC. Its protein product is CASSPWGMGLIEDYGYTF.

This clone was observed once. The identical CDR3 is also encoded by other nucleotide sequences in the sample. This chain links TRBV13 with TRBJ1-6; 7 bases match TRBD1. V shed 4 bases and J 6 bases; nucleotides not matched to a gene: 12. Germline CDR1 and CDR2: PRHDT and FYEKMQ (reference sequence). This CDR3 is built from 17 residues. The CDR3 bases are TGTGCCAGCAGCTCGACGACAGGGCGGGATATTAATTCACCCCTCCACTTT. Its translation is CASSSTTGRDINSPLHF.

V and J are TRBV27 and TRBJ2-7; D possibly corresponds to TRBD1 (8 bases). The germline CDR1 and CDR2 sequences are MNHEY and SMNVEV (reference sequence). The CDR3 covers 16 residues. V lost 3 bases and J 2 bases, leaving 17 bases between the germline ends. In nucleotides, the CDR3 is TGTGCCAGCAGTTTTAGGGCGGGGGACAGGCCCTACGAGCAGTACTTC. Translation gives CASSFRAGDRPYEQYF.

This clone appeared a few times. The V and J genes are TRBV6-6 and TRBJ1-1; TRBD1 is a possible D gene (6 bases). V lost 6 bases and J 1 base, leaving 12 bases between the germline ends. CDR3 length equals 14 residues. Looked up from germline, CDR1 is MNHNY and CDR2 is SVGAGI (reference sequence). The CDR3, as DNA: TGTGCCAGCAGATCTACAGGGAGGAACACTGAAGCTTTCTTT. This translates into CASRSTGRNTEAFF.

J is TRBJ1-2 and V is TRBV5-1; 8 nucleotides match TRBD1. The germline gives CDR1 SGHRS, CDR2 YFSETQ. The trim removed 3 bases at V and 2 bases at J, leaving 6 bases unmatched. The CDR3 is 15 amino acids. This CDR3 is CASSSGTGGNYGYTF. CDR3 DNA: TGCGCCAGCAGCTCCGGGACAGGAGGGAACTATGGCTACACCTTC.

The gene calls are TRBV11-2 and TRBJ2-3; 9 bases fit TRBD1. J gave up 2 bases and V 6 bases, and 6 bases lay outside the gene matches. Germline V CDR1 and CDR2: SGHAT, FQNNGV. The CDR3 loop spans 15 amino acids. As DNA, the CDR3 is TGTGCCAGCAGATTTACAGGGGGCCTCACAGATACGCAGTATTTT. As protein: CASRFTGGLTDTQYF. Full variable domain (outside the CDR3, taken from reference TRBV11-2 and TRBJ2-3): EAGVAQSPRYKIIEKRQSVAFWCNPISGHATLYWYQQILGQGPKLLIQFQNNGVVDDSQLPKDRFSAERLKGVDSTLKIQPAKLEDSAVYLCASRFTGGLTDTQYFGPGTRLTVL.

The chain recombines TRBV5-1 with TRBJ1-2; D remains unclear. Germline V CDR1 and CDR2: SGHRS, YFSETQ. Trimming took 6 bases from V and 4 from J, leaving 16 bases between them. The CDR3 loop spans 14 amino acids. The CDR3 DNA is TGCGCCAGCATAGAGGAGCCCGGAACCTATGGCTACACCTTC. As protein: CASIEEPGTYGYTF.

The chain employs TRBV19 and TRBJ1-4; D perhaps matches TRBD1 (6 bases). This CDR3 is built from 16 residues. The germline CDR1 and CDR2 sequences are LNHDA and SQIVND (reference sequence). V was cut by 7 bases and J by 7 bases, with 22 bases left in between. The CDR3 DNA sequence: TGTGCCAGTACCTCGAGGGTACAGGGCGGGGGTGAAAAACTGTTTTTT. This codes for CASTSRVQGGGEKLFF. The complete variable domain, with remaining parts taken from reference TRBV19 and TRBJ1-4, reads DGGITQSPKYLFRKEGQNVTLSCEQNLNHDAMYWYRQDPGQGLRLIYYSQIVNDFQKGDIAEGYSVSREKKESFPLTVTSAQKNPTAFYLCASTSRVQGGGEKLFFGSGTQLSVL.

CDR3 residues: CASSLSRDEQYF. As DNA, the CDR3 is TGTGCCAGCAGTTTAAGCAGGGACGAGCAGTACTTC. J is TRBJ2-7 and V is TRBV28, with D perhaps matching TRBD1 (5 bases). Trimming stripped 2 bases from V and 5 bases from J, with 7 bases between. This CDR3 is built from 12 residues. Per germline, CDR1 MDHEN and CDR2 SYDVKM.

The chain uses TRBV9 and TRBJ2-7; 10 positions agree with TRBD1. V shed 3 bases and J 0 bases; nucleotides not matched to a gene: 6. Germline V gives CDR1 SGDLS, CDR2 YYNGEE. The CDR3 sequence is 16 residues long. CDR3: CASSAGTGVSSYEQYF. The CDR3 DNA follows: TGTGCCAGCAGCGCCGGGACAGGGGTAAGCTCCTACGAGCAGTACTTC.

This clone appeared once. The rearrangement joins TRBV4-3 to TRBJ2-1; 8 bases align to TRBD2. V lost 3 bases, J lost 8 bases, and 9 bases stayed unmatched. This CDR3 region has 15 residues. Germline V lookup: CDR1 LGHNA, CDR2 YSLEER. The CDR3 DNA sequence: TGCGCCAGCAGCCAGGGGAGCGGGGGTATCTATGAGCAGTTCTTC. Protein product: CASSQGSGGIYEQFF.

The chain is built from TRBV6-4 and TRBJ1-1; D gene unclear. Germline CDR1 is MRHNA and CDR2 is SNTAGT. CDR3 length: 13 residues. The V end was cut by 4 bases, the J end by 1 base, with 7 bases between. CDR3 region: CASSVDRNTEAFF. CDR3 DNA: TGTGCCAGCAGTGTAGATAGGAACACTGAAGCTTTCTTT.